The clone carrying this TCR beta chain was picked up many times. Its specificity is not known. This entry is derived from a study of CD8 T cells in ankylosing spondylitis. The study, taken as a whole, reports: Disease-linked clones reportedly showed significant enrichment in matched ankylosing spondylitis synovial fluid.

TCRdb analysed the 5' RACE reads with MiXCR anew, one entry per CDR3 protein. This table has approximately 69,000 distinct CDR3 sequences, roughly 5.3% appearing once. The TCR sequence derives from a male donor with ankylosing spondylitis or in good health (not recorded which). Sequencing used blood, either unsorted or a sorted T cell fraction (not recorded which).

The DNA of the CDR3 is TGCGCCAGCAGCCGCAGTCCTTCTTTGGGAGAGCAGTTCTTC. This encodes CASSRSPSLGEQFF. The V call is TRBV4-1, the J call TRBJ2-1; D is ambiguous. Germline values: CDR1 MGHRA, CDR2 YSYEKL. V was trimmed by 4 bases and J by 10 bases, leaving 17 bases between them. The CDR3 sequence is 14 residues long.